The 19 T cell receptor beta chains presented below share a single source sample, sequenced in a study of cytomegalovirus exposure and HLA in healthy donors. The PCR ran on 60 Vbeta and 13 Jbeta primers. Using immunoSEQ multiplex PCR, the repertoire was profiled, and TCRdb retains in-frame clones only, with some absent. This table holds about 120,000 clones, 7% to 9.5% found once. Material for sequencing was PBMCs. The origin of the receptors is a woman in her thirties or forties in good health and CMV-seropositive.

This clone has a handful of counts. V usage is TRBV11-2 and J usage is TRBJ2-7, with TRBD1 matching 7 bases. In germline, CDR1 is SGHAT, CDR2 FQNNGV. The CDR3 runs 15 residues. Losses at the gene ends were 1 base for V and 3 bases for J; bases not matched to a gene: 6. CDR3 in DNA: TGTGCCAGCAGCTTAGGGAAGGGACAGAACTACGAGCAGTACTTC. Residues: CASSLGKGQNYEQYF.

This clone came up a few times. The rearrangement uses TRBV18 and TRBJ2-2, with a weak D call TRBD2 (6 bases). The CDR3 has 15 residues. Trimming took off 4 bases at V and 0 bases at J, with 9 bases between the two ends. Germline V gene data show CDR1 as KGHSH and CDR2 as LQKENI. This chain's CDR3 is CASSQSGANTGELFF. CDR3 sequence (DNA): TGTGCCAGCTCACAGTCGGGGGCGAACACCGGGGAGCTGTTTTTT.

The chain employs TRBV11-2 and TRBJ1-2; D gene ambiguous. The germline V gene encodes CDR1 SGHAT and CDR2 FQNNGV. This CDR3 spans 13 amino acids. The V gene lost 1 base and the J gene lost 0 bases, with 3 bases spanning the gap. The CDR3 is CASSLVSNYGYTF. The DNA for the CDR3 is TGTGCCAGCAGCTTAGTATCTAACTATGGCTACACCTTC.

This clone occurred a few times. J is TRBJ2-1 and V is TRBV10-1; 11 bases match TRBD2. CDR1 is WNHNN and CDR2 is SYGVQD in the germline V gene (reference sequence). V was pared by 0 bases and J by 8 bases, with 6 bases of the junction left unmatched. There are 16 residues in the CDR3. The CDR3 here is CASSESASGGIDEQFF. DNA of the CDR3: TGCGCCAGCAGTGAGTCAGCTAGCGGGGGGATAGATGAGCAGTTCTTC.

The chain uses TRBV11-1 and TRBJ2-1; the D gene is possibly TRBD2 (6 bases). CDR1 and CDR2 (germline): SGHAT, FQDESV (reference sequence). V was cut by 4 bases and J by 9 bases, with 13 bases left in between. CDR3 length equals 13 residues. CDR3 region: CASSWRGNGEQFF. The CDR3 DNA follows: TGTGCCAGCAGCTGGAGGGGTAACGGTGAGCAGTTCTTC.

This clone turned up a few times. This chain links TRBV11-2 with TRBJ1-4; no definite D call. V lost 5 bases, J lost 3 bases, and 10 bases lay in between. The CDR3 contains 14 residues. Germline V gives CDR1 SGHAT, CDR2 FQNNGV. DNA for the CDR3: TGTGCCAGCAGCCCAGAGGGTCCTAATGAAAAACTGTTTTTT. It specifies CASSPEGPNEKLFF.

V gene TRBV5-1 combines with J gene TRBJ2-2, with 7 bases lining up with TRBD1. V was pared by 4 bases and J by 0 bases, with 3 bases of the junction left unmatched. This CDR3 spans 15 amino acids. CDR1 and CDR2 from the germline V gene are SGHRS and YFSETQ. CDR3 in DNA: TGCGCCAGCAGCCAAGGGACAGCGAACACCGGGGAGCTGTTTTTT. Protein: CASSQGTANTGELFF.

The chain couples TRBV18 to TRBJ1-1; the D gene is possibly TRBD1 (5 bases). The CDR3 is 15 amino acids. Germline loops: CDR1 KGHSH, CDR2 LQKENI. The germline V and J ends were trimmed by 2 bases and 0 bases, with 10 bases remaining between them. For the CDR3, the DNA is TGTGCCAGCTCACCAGTGGCGGACATGAACACTGAAGCTTTCTTT. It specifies CASSPVADMNTEAFF.

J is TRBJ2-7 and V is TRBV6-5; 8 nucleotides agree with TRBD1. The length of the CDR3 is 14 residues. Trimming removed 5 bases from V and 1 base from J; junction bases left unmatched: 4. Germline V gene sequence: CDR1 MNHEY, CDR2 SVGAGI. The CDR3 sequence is CASSTGQGSYEQYF. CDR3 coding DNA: TGTGCCAGCAGTACCGGACAGGGATCCTACGAGCAGTACTTC.

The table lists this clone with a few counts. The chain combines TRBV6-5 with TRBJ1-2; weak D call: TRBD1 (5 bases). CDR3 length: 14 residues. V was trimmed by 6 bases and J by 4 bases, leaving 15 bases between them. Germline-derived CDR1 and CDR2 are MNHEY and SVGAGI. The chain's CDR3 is CASRRSQGGYGYTF. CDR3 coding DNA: TGTGCCAGCAGACGGAGTCAGGGAGGCTATGGCTACACCTTC.

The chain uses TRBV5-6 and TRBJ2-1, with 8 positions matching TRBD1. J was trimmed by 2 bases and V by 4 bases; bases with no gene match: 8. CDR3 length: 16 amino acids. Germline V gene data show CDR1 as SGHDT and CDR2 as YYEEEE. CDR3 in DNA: TGTGCCAGCAGCCAAGAACAGGGGGGTACCTACAATGAGCAGTTCTTC. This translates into CASSQEQGGTYNEQFF.

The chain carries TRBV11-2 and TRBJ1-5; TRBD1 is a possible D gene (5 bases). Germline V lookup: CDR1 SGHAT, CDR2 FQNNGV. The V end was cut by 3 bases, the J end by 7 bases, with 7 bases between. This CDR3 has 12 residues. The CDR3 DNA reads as TGTGCCAGCAGCTTTGGGGGGCAGCCCCAGCATTTT. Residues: CASSFGGQPQHF.

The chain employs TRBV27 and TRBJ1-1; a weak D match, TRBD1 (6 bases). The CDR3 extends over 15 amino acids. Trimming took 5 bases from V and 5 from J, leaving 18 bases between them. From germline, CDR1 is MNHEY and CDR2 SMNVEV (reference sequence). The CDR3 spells CASSTNRVVRTEAFF. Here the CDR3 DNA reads TGTGCCAGCAGTACCAACAGGGTAGTGCGGACTGAAGCTTTCTTT.

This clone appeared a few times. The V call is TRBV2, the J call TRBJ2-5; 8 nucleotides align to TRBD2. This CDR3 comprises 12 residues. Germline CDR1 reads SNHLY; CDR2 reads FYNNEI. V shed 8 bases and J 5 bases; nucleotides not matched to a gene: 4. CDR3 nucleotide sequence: TGTGCCAGCCTAAGACTAGCGGAGACCCAGTACTTC. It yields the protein CASLRLAETQYF.

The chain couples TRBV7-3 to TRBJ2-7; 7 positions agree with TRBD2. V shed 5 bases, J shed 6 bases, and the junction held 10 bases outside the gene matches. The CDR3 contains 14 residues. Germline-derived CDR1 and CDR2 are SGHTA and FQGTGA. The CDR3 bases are TGTGCCAGCAGCACACCTAGCGGCGCATGCGAGCAGTACTTC. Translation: CASSTPSGACEQYF.

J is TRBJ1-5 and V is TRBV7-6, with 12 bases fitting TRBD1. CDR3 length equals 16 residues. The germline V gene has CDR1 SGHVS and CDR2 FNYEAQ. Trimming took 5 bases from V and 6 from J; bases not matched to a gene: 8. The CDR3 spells CASSAGTGGDGQPQHF. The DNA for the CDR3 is TGTGCCAGCAGCGCAGGGACAGGGGGCGATGGTCAGCCCCAGCATTTT.

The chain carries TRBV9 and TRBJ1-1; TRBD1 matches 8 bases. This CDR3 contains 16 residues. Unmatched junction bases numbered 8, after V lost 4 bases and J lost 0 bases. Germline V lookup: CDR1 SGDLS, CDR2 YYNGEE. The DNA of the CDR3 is TGTGCCAGCAGCTCCATCGCAGGGGGCTTGAACACTGAAGCTTTCTTT. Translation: CASSSIAGGLNTEAFF.

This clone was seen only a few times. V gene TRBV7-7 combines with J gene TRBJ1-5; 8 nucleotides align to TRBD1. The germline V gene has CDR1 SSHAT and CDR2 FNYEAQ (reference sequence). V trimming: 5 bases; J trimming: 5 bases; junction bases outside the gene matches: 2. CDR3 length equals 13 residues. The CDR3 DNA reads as TGTGCCAGCAGCGAGGACAGGGATCAGCCCCAGCATTTT. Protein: CASSEDRDQPQHF.

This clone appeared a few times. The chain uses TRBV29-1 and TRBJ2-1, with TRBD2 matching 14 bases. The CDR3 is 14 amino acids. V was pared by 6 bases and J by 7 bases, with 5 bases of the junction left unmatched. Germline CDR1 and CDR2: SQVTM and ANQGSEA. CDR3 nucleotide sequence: TGCAGCGTGGGGACTAGCGGGGGCAATAATGAGCAGTTCTTC. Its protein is CSVGTSGGNNEQFF.